Each of the 14 T cell receptor beta chains below was sequenced from the same sample in a study of tumor-infiltrating lymphocytes in oesophageal squamous cell carcinoma. Each CDR3 protein gets one entry after TCRdb re-called the PCR reads with MiXCR. The data show about 10,000 distinct CDR3 sequences, roughly 53% seen once. Sequencing used esophageal tumor tissue. These receptors came from a female donor with esophageal squamous cell carcinoma.

V usage is TRBV19 and J usage is TRBJ2-6, with D possibly TRBD1 on 6 matching bases. The ends were cut back, 4 bases at V and 0 bases at J, with 10 bases in the middle. Germline CDR1 is LNHDA and CDR2 is SQIVND (reference sequence). This CDR3 comprises 16 residues. The CDR3 loop is CASSKGQNSGANVLTF. CDR3 coding DNA: TGTGCCAGTAGTAAGGGACAAAACTCTGGGGCCAACGTCCTGACTTTC.

About this clonotype itself: A read error is likely, as this CDR3 ends without the conserved phenylalanine or tryptophan. It is unclear where the CDR3 begins or ends on the DNA, so no DNA is shown, and the CDR3 is as TCRdb lists it. CDR3 in amino acids: CASSLGTLGNSPLHFGS. V usage is TRBV7-2 and J usage is TRBJ2-5; the D call of TRBD2 is as the table states it, not checked on the DNA. With termini counted, the CDR3 has 17 amino acids. In germline, CDR1 is SGHTA, CDR2 FQGNSA.

The chain couples TRBV7-9 to TRBJ2-4; 12 bases are shared with TRBD1. This CDR3 spans 15 amino acids. V was clipped by 5 bases and J by 13 bases; unmatched bases: 12. CDR1 SEHNR and CDR2 FQNEAQ come from the germline V gene (reference sequence). Here the CDR3 reads CASSPQGTGGNEQYF. The CDR3 bases are TGTGCCAGCAGCCCCCAGGGGACAGGGGGCAATGAGCAGTACTTC.

V and J are TRBV7-8 and TRBJ2-2; D gene unclear. Germline assignment: CDR1 SGHVS and CDR2 FQNEAQ. This CDR3 spans 15 amino acids. The V end lost 0 bases, the J end lost 4 bases, and 9 bases lay between the germline ends. In nucleotides, the CDR3 is TGTGCCAGCAGCTTAGCCCTAGAGTCCACCGGGGAGCTGTTTTTT. Its translation is CASSLALESTGELFF.

The rearrangement uses TRBV12-3 or TRBV12-4 and TRBJ1-1; D gene ambiguous. The length of the CDR3 is 13 residues. The V end was cut by 4 bases, the J end by 1 base, with 7 bases between. The CDR3 DNA follows: TGTGCCAGCAGTTACGCGGGGAACACTGAAGCTTTCTTT. This translates into CASSYAGNTEAFF.

The genes are TRBV7-8 and TRBJ2-1; D gene unclear. Trimming cost V 1 base and J 5 bases, with 12 bases left between them. Germline CDR1 reads SGHVS; CDR2 reads FQNEAQ. The CDR3 has 15 amino acids. The CDR3 region is CASSLVGQVNNEQFF. The CDR3 bases are TGTGCCAGCAGCTTAGTCGGGCAGGTCAACAATGAGCAGTTCTTC. Based on the CDR3 plus reference TRBV7-8 and TRBJ2-1, the full variable domain is GAGVSQSPRYKVAKRGQDVALRCDPISGHVSLFWYQQALGQGPEFLTYFQNEAQLDKSGLPSDRFFAERPEGSVSTLKIQRTQQEDSAVYLCASSLVGQVNNEQFFGPGTRLTVL.

A few counts support this clonotype. The J gene is TRBJ2-5, the V gene TRBV10-3, with D unresolved. This CDR3 spans 13 amino acids. V shed 7 bases and J shed 7 bases, with 16 bases lying between them. Per germline, CDR1 ENHRY and CDR2 SYGVKD. The CDR3 coding sequence is TGTGCCATCAAAGCCCCAAGTTTGGGGACCCAGTACTTC. Its protein product is CAIKAPSLGTQYF.

The chain uses TRBV7-2 and TRBJ2-7; 7 bases align to TRBD2. TRBJ2-5 explains the end of the DNA better; the J call may be wrong. Germline V gene data show CDR1 as SGHTA and CDR2 as FQGNSA. CDR3 length: 15 residues. CDR3 in DNA: TGTGCCAGCAGCTTAGGGGGGGGACCTCAAGAGACCCAGTACTTC. Translating it yields CASSLGGGPQETQYF.

The V and J genes are TRBV7-2 and TRBJ2-5; D gene uncertain. The CDR3 covers 15 residues. Germline values: CDR1 SGHTA, CDR2 FQGNSA. V lost 2 bases to trimming and J lost 11 bases, with 21 bases between them. CDR3 in DNA: TGTGCCAGCAGCTTATACTCCGGAACCTACAATGAGCAGTACTTC. It encodes CASSLYSGTYNEQYF. The complete variable domain, with remaining parts taken from reference TRBV7-2 and TRBJ2-5, reads GAGVSQSPSNKVTEKGKDVELRCDPISGHTALYWYRQSLGQGLEFLIYFQGNSAPDKSGLPSDRFSAERTGGSVSTLTIQRTQQEDSAVYLCASSLYSGTYNEQYFGPGTRLLVL.

This clonotype appeared a few times. The chain couples TRBV7-2 to TRBJ2-1; 11 bases agree with TRBD2. The CDR3 contains 16 residues. Per germline, CDR1 SGHTA and CDR2 FQGNSA. The V gene end was trimmed by 6 bases and the J gene end by 5 bases; junction bases not matched to a gene: 9. The CDR3 DNA sequence: TGTGCCAGCAGGTTCTCTAGCGGGAGGCCGAACAATGAGCAGTTCTTC. Amino acids: CASRFSSGRPNNEQFF.

Ten or more counts support this clonotype. The rearrangement joins TRBV28 to TRBJ2-7, with TRBD1 matching over 7 bases. The germline gives CDR1 MDHEN, CDR2 SYDVKM. This CDR3 contains 13 residues. V shed 6 bases and J 7 bases; nucleotides not matched to a gene: 9. This chain's CDR3 is CASRTGIYNEQYF. CDR3 in DNA: TGTGCCAGCAGGACAGGGATCTACAATGAGCAGTACTTC.

This clonotype was counted between two and nine times. The chain has TRBV7-9 and TRBJ2-7; D is perhaps TRBD2 (5 bases). The J call may be wrong; the DNA end is better matched by TRBJ2-5. CDR3 length equals 16 residues. The germline CDR1 and CDR2 sequences are SEHNR and FQNEAQ (reference sequence). The CDR3 spells CASSLSGNHVRETQYF. CDR3 in DNA: TGTGCCAGCAGCTTATCCGGGAACCACGTACGAGAGACCCAGTACTTC.

This clonotype was detected a few times. A much larger clone sits a single nucleotide away, making a read error possible. The chain uses TRBV27 and TRBJ2-5; TRBD1 matches at 7 bases. Near its end, the DNA agrees better with TRBJ2-1, so the J call may be wrong. Germline lookup yields CDR1 MNHEY and CDR2 SMNVEV (reference sequence). This CDR3 comprises 18 residues. This CDR3 is CASSYLGPGQRPAYEQFF. For the CDR3, the DNA is TGTGCCAGCAGTTACCTCGGGCCGGGACAGCGGCCAGCCTACGAGCAGTTCTTC.

The chain links TRBV25-1 to TRBJ2-5; D call uncertain. V dropped 1 base and J dropped 1 base, with 10 bases sitting between them. Per the germline V gene, CDR1 is MGHDK and CDR2 is SYGVNS. This CDR3 spans 15 amino acids. This CDR3 is CASSELERIQETQYF. CDR3 nucleotide sequence: TGTGCCAGCAGTGAATTGGAGCGAATCCAAGAGACCCAGTACTTC.